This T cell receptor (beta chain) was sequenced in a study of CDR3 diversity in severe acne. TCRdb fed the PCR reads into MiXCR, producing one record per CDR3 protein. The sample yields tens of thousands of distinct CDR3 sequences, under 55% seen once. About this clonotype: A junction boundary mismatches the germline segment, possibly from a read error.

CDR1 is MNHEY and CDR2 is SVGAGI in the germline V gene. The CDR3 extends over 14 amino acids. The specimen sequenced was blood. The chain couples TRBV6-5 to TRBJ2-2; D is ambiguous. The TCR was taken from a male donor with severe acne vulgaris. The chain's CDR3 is CTSSYSANTGELFF. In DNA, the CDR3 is TGTACCAGCAGTTACTCGGCGAACACCGGGGAGCTGTTTTTT.